This TCR beta chain is from a study of metastatic and nonmetastatic thyroid tumors. TCRdb redid the clone calls on the PCR reads using MiXCR. The sample holds almost 85,000 clones, around 13% seen once. Not a single patient had been given any form of treatment at any point before undergoing thyroid surgery. The V end was cut by 4 bases, the J end by 4 bases, with 7 bases between. This CDR3 is 13 amino acids long. This clone has at least ten counts. The chain recombines TRBV12-3 or TRBV12-4 with TRBJ2-2; D is unresolved. The specimen sequenced was tumor tissue. The receptor was isolated from a female donor with papillary thyroid cancer or a benign thyroid nodule (not recorded which). Some clones in this sample may be carry-over from other donors' samples. This chain's CDR3 is CASSYDITGELFF. The CDR3 nucleotides are TGTGCCAGCAGTTATGATATCACCGGGGAGCTGTTTTTT.